This T cell receptor (beta chain) derives from a study of cytomegalovirus exposure and HLA in healthy donors. As for the study in general: The roughly 120 million unique TCR beta sequences, from roughly 170 million T cells, were found by an earlier analysis. Study-level results: Per published reports, the classifier diagnosed cytomegalovirus status with high specificity and sensitivity. Among CMV-associated TCR beta chains, most appeared HLA-restricted in a later analysis. Accurate prediction of most subjects' HLA-A and HLA-B alleles from TCR beta sequences was reported.

CDR1 and CDR2 from the germline V gene are SGHTA and FQGNSA. V was clipped by 1 base and J by 7 bases; unmatched bases: 7. CDR3 length equals 16 residues. The PCR had 60 Vbeta and 13 Jbeta primers. Some clones are missing from TCRdb's copy, which holds only in-frame ones; the method was immunoSEQ multiplex PCR. The profile shows 30,000 to 50,000 clones, roughly three quarters of them singletons. About this clone itself: Its antigen is as yet unknown.

This TCR was recovered from a man in his forties in good health and CMV-seronegative. The chain couples TRBV7-2 to TRBJ1-5, with 10 bases that match TRBD1. Sequencing used PBMCs. The CDR3 bases are TGTGCCAGCAGCTTAGTTCTGACAGGGGGCGGGCAGCCCCAGCATTTT. Translated, it gives CASSLVLTGGGQPQHF.